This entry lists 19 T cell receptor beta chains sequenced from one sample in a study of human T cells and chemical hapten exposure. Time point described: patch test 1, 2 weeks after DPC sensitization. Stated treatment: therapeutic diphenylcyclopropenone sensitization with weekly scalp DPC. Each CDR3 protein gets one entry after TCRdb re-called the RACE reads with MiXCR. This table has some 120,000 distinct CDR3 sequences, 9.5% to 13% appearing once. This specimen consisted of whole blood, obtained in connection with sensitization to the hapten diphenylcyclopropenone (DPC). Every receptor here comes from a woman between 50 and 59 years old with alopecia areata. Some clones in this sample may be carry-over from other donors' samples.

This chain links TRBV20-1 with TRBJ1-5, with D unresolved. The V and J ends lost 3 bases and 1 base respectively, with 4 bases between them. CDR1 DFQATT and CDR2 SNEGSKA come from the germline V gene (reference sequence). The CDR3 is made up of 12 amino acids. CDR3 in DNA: TGCAGTGCTAGTCTCAGCAATCAGCCCCAGCATTTT. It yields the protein CSASLSNQPQHF.

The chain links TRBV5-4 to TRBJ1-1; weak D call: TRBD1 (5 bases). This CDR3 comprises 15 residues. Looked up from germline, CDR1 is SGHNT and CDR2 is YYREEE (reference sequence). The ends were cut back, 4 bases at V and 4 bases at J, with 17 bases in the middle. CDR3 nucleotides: TGTGCCAGCAGCGCACCCCAGGGTATTTCCACTGAAGCTTTCTTT. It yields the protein CASSAPQGISTEAFF.

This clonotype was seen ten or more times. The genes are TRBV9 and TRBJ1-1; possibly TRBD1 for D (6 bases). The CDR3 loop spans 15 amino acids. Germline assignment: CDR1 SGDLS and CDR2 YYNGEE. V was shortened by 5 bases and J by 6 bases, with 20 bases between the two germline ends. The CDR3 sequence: CASRTLDSFVPEAFF. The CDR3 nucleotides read TGTGCCAGCAGAACACTGGACAGTTTTGTTCCTGAAGCTTTCTTT.

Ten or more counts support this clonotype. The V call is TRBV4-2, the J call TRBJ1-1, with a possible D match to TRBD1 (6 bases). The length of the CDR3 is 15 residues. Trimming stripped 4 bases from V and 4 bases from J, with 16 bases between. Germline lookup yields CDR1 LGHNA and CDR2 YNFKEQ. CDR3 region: CASSPRRDIGTEAFF. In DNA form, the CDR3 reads TGTGCCAGCAGCCCGCGTAGGGACATAGGCACTGAAGCTTTCTTT.

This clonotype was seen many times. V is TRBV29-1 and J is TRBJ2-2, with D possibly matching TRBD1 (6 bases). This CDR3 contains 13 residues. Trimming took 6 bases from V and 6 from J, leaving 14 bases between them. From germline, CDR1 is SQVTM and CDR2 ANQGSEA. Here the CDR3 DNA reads TGCAGCGTCGACGGTACAGGGCCCGGGGAGCTGTTTTTT. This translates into CSVDGTGPGELFF.

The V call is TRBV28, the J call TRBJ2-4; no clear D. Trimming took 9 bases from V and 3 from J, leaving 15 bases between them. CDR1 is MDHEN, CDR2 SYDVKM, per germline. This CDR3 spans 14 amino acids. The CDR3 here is CASSSAEFKNIQYF. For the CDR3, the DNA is TGTGCCAGTAGCTCGGCAGAGTTCAAAAACATTCAGTACTTC.

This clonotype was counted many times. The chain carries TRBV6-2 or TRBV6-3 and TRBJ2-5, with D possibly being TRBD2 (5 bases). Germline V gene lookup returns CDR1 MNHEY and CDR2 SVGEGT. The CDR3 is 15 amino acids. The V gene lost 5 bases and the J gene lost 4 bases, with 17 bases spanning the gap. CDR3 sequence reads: CASSVGRVGVETQYF. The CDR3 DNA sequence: TGTGCCAGCAGTGTTGGACGGGTCGGGGTAGAGACCCAGTACTTC.

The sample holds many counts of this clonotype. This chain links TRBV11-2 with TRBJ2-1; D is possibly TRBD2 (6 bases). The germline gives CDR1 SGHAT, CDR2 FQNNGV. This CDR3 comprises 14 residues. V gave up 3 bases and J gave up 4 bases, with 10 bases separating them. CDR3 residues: CASSFGGEYNEQFF. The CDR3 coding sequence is TGTGCCAGCAGCTTTGGCGGGGAGTACAATGAGCAGTTCTTC. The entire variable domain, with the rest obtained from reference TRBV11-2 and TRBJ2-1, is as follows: EAGVAQSPRYKIIEKRQSVAFWCNPISGHATLYWYQQILGQGPKLLIQFQNNGVVDDSQLPKDRFSAERLKGVDSTLKIQPAKLEDSAVYLCASSFGGEYNEQFFGPGTRLTVL.

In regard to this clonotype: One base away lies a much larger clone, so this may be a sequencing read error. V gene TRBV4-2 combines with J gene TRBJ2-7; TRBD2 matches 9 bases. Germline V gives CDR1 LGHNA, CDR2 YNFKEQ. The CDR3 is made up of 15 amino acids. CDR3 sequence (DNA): TGTGCCAGCAGCCAAGATCTAGCGGGGCCCTACGAGCGGTACTTC. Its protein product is CASSQDLAGPYERYF.

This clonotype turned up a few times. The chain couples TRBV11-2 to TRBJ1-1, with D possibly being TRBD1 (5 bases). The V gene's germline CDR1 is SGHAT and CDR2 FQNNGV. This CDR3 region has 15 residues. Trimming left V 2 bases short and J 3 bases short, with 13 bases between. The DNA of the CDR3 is TGTGCCAGCAGCTTACGAATGGCGGGGGACACTGAAGCTTTCTTT. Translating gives CASSLRMAGDTEAFF.

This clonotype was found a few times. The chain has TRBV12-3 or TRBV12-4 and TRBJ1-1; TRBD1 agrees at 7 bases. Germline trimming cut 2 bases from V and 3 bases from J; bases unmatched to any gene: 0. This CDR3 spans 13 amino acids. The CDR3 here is CASSLRGHTEAFF. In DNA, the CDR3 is TGTGCCAGCAGTTTAAGGGGGCACACTGAAGCTTTCTTT.

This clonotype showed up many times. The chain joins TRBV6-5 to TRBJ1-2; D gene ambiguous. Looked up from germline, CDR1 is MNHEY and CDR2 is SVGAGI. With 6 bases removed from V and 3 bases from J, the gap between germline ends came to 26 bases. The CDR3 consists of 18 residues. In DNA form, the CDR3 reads TGTGCCAGCAGGCTCTATGGGAACCCCTCTTCCGTCGACTATGGCTACACCTTC. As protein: CASRLYGNPSSVDYGYTF.

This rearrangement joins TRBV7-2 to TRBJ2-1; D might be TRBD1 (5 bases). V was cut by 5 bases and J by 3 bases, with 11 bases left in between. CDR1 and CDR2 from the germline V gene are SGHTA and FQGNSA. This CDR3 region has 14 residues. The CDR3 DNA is TGTGCCAGCAGCAAAGGGGTTCTCTACAATGAGCAGTTCTTC. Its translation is CASSKGVLYNEQFF.

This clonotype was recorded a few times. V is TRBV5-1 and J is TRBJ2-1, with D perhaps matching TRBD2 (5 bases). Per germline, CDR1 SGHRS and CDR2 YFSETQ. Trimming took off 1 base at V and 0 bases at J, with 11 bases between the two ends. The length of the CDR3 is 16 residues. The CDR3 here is CASSLSPGTSYNEQFF. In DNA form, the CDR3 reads TGCGCCAGCAGCTTGAGTCCGGGAACCTCCTACAATGAGCAGTTCTTC.

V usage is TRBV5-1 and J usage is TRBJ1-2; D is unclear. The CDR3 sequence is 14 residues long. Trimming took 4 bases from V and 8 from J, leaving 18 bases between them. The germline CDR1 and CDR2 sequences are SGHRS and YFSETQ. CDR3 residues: CASSHGLAVGGYTF. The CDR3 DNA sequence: TGCGCCAGCAGCCATGGCCTTGCAGTTGGAGGCTACACCTTC.

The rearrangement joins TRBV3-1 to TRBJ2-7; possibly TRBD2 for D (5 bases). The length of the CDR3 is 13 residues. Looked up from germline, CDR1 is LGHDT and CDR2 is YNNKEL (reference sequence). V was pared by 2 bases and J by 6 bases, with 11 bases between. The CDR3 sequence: CASSQSARGEQYF. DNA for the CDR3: TGTGCCAGCAGCCAATCCGCCCGGGGCGAGCAGTACTTC.

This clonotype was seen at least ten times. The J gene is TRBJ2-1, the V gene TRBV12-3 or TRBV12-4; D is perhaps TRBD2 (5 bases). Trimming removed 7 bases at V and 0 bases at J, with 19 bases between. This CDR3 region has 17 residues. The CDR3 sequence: CASTLGRAVSSYNEQFF. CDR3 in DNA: TGTGCCAGCACTCTAGGGAGAGCGGTCAGCTCCTACAATGAGCAGTTCTTC.

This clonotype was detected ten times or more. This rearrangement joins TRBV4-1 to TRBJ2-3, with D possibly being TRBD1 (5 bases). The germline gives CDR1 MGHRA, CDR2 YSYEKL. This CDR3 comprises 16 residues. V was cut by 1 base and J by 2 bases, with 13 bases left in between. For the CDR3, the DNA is TGCGCCAGCAGCCAAGTTGAGCAGGGTATCACAGATACGCAGTATTTT. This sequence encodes CASSQVEQGITDTQYF.

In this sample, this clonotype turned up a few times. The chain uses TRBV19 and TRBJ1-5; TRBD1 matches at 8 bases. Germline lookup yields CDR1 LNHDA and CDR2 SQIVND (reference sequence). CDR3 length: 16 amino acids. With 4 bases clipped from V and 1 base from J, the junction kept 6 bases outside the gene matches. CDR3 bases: TGTGCCAGTAGTACGTATGGACAGGGCAGCAATCAGCCCCAGCATTTT. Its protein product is CASSTYGQGSNQPQHF. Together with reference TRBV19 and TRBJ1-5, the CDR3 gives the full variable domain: DGGITQSPKYLFRKEGQNVTLSCEQNLNHDAMYWYRQDPGQGLRLIYYSQIVNDFQKGDIAEGYSVSREKKESFPLTVTSAQKNPTAFYLCASSTYGQGSNQPQHFGDGTRLSIL.